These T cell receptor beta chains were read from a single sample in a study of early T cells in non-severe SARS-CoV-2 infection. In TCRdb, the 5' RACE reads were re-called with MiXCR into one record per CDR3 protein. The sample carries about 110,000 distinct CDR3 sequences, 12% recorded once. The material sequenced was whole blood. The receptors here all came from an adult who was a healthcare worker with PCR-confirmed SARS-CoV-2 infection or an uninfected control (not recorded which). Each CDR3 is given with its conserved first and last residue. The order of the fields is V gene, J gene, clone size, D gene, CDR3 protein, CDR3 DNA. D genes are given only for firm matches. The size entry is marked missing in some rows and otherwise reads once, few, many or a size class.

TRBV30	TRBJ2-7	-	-	CAWTRGYEQYF	TGTGCCTGGACGAGGGGTTACGAGCAGTACTTC
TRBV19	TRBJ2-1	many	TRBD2	CASSLAGGPNEQFF	TGTGCCAGTAGCCTAGCGGGAGGTCCCAATGAGCAGTTCTTC
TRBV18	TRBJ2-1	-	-	CASSPRGPDSYNEQFF	TGTGCCAGCTCACCAAGGGGTCCAGACTCCTACAATGAGCAGTTCTTC
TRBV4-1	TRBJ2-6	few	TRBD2	CASSQEPTSGRAGANVLTF	TGCGCCAGCAGCCAAGAGCCTACTAGCGGGAGGGCTGGGGCCAACGTCCTGACTTTC
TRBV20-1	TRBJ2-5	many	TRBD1	CSAHAGTGETQYF	TGCAGTGCCCACGCCGGGACAGGAGAGACCCAGTACTTC
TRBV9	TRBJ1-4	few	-	CASSVDPGTANEKLFF	TGTGCCAGCAGCGTAGACCCGGGGACGGCTAATGAAAAACTGTTTTTT
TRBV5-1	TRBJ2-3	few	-	CASSLGSGVSTDTQYF	TGCGCCAGCAGCTTGGGTTCAGGGGTTTCCACAGATACGCAGTATTTT
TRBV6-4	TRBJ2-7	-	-	CASSDSGAKGYF	TGTGCCAGCAGTGACTCAGGGGCTAAGGGGTACTTC
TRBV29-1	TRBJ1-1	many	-	CSVGPTDRGDTEAFF	TGCAGCGTTGGGCCGACGGATAGAGGAGACACTGAAGCTTTCTTT
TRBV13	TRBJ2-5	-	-	CASSRSRDTQETQYF	TGTGCCAGCAGCCGGAGCCGGGACACCCAAGAGACCCAGTACTTC
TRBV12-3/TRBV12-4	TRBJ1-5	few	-	CASSFVADGQPQHF	TGTGCCAGCAGTTTCGTAGCAGATGGGCAGCCCCAGCATTTT
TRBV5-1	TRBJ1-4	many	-	CASSLVSGSLGEKLFF	TGCGCCAGCAGCTTGGTCTCTGGGAGCTTAGGAGAAAAACTGTTTTTT
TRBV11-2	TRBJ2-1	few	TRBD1	CASSSRDRVRIGYEQFF	TGTGCCAGCAGCTCGAGGGACAGGGTGCGAATCGGGTATGAGCAGTTCTTC
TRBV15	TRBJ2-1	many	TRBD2	CATSRVASGVSYNEQFF	TGTGCCACCAGCAGAGTTGCTAGCGGGGTCTCCTACAATGAGCAGTTCTTC
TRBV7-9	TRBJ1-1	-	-	CASSLSTSDPEAFF	TGTGCCAGCAGCTTAAGTACGTCGGACCCTGAAGCTTTCTTT
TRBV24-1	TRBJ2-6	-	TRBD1	CATSGGDRGPSGANVLTF	TGTGCCACCAGTGGAGGGGACAGGGGACCCTCTGGGGCCAACGTCCTGACTTTC
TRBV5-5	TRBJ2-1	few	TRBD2	CASSHPSGEYNEQFF	TGTGCCAGCAGCCACCCTAGCGGGGAGTACAATGAGCAGTTCTTC
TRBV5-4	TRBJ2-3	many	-	CASSLALDYTDTQYF	TGTGCCAGCAGCTTGGCCCTAGACTACACAGATACGCAGTATTTT
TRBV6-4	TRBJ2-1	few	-	CASSDSPSSSSYNEQFF	TGTGCCAGCAGTGACTCCCCTAGCTCTAGCTCCTACAATGAGCAGTTCTTC
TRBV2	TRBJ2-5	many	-	CASSSEETQYF	TGTGCCAGCAGTAGCGAGGAGACCCAGTACTTC
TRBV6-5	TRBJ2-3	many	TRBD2	CASSYSIGLAANTDTQYF	TGTGCCAGCAGTTACTCGATAGGACTAGCGGCTAACACAGATACGCAGTATTTT
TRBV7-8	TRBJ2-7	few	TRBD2	CASSHTGLAGVPYEQYF	TGTGCCAGCAGCCACACCGGACTAGCGGGGGTACCCTACGAGCAGTACTTC
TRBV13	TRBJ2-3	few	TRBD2	CASSLGASGPPTDTQYF	TGTGCCAGCAGCCTAGGGGCTAGCGGGCCTCCCACAGATACGCAGTATTTT
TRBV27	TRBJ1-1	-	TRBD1	CASSYRGEVTEAFF	TGTGCCAGCAGTTACAGGGGGGAGGTCACTGAAGCTTTCTTT
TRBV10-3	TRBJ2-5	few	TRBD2	CAIKGSGGTQETQYF	TGTGCCATCAAAGGTAGCGGGGGGACTCAAGAGACCCAGTACTTC
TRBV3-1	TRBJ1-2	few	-	CASSQDLLTYGYTF	TGTGCCAGCAGCCAAGATCTGCTGACCTATGGCTACACCTTC
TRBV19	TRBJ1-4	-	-	CATSKTAINEKLFF	TGTGCCACCTCGAAGACAGCCATTAATGAAAAACTGTTTTTT
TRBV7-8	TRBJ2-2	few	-	CASSRLGRPNTGELFF	TGTGCCAGCAGCCGGCTGGGGAGGCCGAACACCGGGGAGCTGTTTTTT
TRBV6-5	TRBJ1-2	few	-	CASSYSLGSGYGYTF	TGTGCCAGCAGTTACTCGTTGGGATCGGGCTATGGCTACACCTTC
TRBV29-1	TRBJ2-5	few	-	CSVGPAGTQYF	TGCAGCGTTGGACCCGCCGGGACCCAGTACTTC
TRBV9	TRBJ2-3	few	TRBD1	CASSPEGTGPGDTQYF	TGTGCCAGCAGCCCCGAGGGGACAGGGCCAGGAGATACGCAGTATTTT
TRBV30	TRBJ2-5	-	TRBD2	CAWSVLSGGAWETQYF	TGTGCCTGGAGTGTCTTGAGCGGGGGGGCCTGGGAGACCCAGTACTTC
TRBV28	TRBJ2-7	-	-	CASSSQGRGAYEQYF	TGTGCCAGCAGTTCACAGGGAAGGGGGGCTTACGAGCAGTACTTC
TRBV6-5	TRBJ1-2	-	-	CASSLGGGRGGYTF	TGTGCCAGCAGCTTAGGGGGGGGACGAGGCGGCTACACCTTC
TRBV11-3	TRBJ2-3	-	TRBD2	CASSFMGLAGVTDTQYF	TGTGCCAGCAGCTTCATGGGACTAGCGGGAGTAACAGATACGCAGTATTTT
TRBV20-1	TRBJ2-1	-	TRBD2	CSARGVGLADSYNEQFF	TGCAGTGCTAGAGGGGTAGGACTAGCGGACTCCTACAATGAGCAGTTCTTT
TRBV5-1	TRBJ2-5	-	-	CASSLMAGLEETQYF	TGCGCCAGCAGCTTGATGGCGGGGCTGGAAGAGACCCAGTACTTC
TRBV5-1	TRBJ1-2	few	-	CASSLVSGADNYGYTF	TGCGCCAGCAGCTTGGTCTCAGGGGCAGATAACTATGGCTACACCTTC
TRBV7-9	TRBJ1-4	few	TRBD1	CASSSRGQANEKLFF	TGTGCCAGCAGCTCACGGGGACAGGCTAATGAAAAACTGTTTTTT
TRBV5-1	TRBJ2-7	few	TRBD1	CASSSRQGQVGEQYF	TGCGCCAGCAGCTCCAGACAGGGCCAAGTTGGCGAGCAGTACTTC
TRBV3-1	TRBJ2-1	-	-	CASSQARGATYNEQFF	TGTGCCAGCAGCCAAGCCCGGGGCGCTACCTACAATGAGCAGTTCTTC
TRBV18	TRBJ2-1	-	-	CASSPTRLDNEQFF	TGTGCCAGCTCACCAACTCGACTAGACAATGAGCAGTTCTTC
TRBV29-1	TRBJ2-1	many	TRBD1	CSVPGTGIYNEQFF	TGCAGCGTTCCCGGGACAGGGATTTACAATGAGCAGTTCTTC
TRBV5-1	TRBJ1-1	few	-	CASSLRENTEAFF	TGCGCCAGCAGCTTGCGGGAGAACACTGAAGCTTTCTTT
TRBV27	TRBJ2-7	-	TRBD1	CASSLAGQGANEQYF	TGTGCCAGCAGTTTAGCGGGACAGGGGGCAAACGAGCAGTACTTC
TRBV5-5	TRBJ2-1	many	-	CASHGGPYNEQFF	TGTGCCAGCCACGGGGGGCCCTACAATGAGCAGTTCTTC
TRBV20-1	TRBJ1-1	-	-	CSARTDIPGTEAFF	TGCAGTGCTAGAACCGACATACCGGGCACTGAAGCTTTCTTT
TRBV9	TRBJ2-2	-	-	CASSVAAVVRTGELFF	TGTGCCAGCAGCGTAGCCGCGGTAGTCAGGACCGGGGAGCTGTTTTTT
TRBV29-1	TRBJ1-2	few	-	CSVVPAEANYGYTF	TGCAGCGTTGTCCCGGCAGAAGCTAACTATGGCTACACCTTC
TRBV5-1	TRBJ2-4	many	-	CASSLGGAKNIQYF	TGCGCCAGCAGCTTGGGAGGAGCCAAAAACATTCAGTACTTC
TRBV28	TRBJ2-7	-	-	CASSPGQLVEQYF	TGTGCCAGCAGCCCCGGACAGTTAGTCGAGCAGTACTTC
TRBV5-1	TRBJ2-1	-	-	CASSLGLIDEQFF	TGCGCCAGCAGCCTCGGTCTGATCGATGAGCAGTTCTTC
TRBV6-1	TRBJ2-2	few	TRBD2	CASSKGTSGGSRELFF	TGTGCCAGCAGCAAAGGGACTAGCGGGGGGTCCCGGGAGCTGTTTTTT